This T cell receptor (beta chain) is drawn from a study of T cell repertoires in cytomegalovirus infection (dated by TCRdb to about 2019). Background on the whole study: Peptide stimulations targeted recently identified HLA-C-restricted CMV epitopes, whose presentation resists viral immunomodulation, together with well-studied HLA-B-restricted epitopes. The HLA type of each donor mattered for the analysis, because public TCR beta signatures pointed to carriage of CMV infection along with the matching HLA type. General findings and caveats noted by the study authors: In both this cohort and an independent cohort of 300 to 450 donors, the cumulative frequency of public TCR beta family members distinguished carriers of CMV infection plus the relevant HLA type. The ex vivo response was dominated by HLA-C-restricted CMV-specific TCR beta clonotypes, and the single most frequent clonotype in two of eight donors was supplied by these HLA-C-restricted clonotypes.

At the junction V is shortened by 6 bases and J by 0 bases, with 9 bases in between. Including cysteine and phenylalanine, the CDR3 has 13 amino acids. Here the CDR3 DNA is all that survives: 39 bases in frame from base 1. Looking up the germline V gene yields CDR1 MNHEY and CDR2 SVGAGI. TCRdb shows the sequencer as Illumina HiSeq 1500. The raw public data were reprocessed by TCRdb itself: fastp quality trimming at Q25, MiXCR clonotype calling, in-frame beta chains only. Under each unique CDR3 protein, matching rows form one entry showing the most common genes and DNA. This sample comprises some 110,000 distinct CDR3 sequences, approximately 30% of them detected only once. Roughly 50% of the sample lies in the top ten. In light of the paper, this sample's treatment or condition label describes: in vitro stimulation with specific CMV peptide epitopes to enrich CMV-specific T cells. This clonotype was seen a few times. Its recognized antigen is unknown. Per-nucleotide qualities are absent, and no much larger clonotype sits a single base away.

This receptor chain uses TRBV6-5 and TRBJ2-7; no D segment can be confidently identified. This material consisted of CD8+ T cells from cultured PBMCs, taken from culture after CMV antigen stimulation. The TCR comes from a human donor in good health (CMV status not recorded). Some clones in this sample may be carry-over from other donors' samples. CDR3 region: CASRWTSSYEQYF. The sequence in DNA is TGTGCCAGCAGATGGACCAGCTCCTACGAGCAGTACTTC.